This T cell receptor (beta chain) was recorded in a study of PD-L1 blockade in urothelial cancer. Background on the study: Counts from blood samples showed a median of roughly 140,000 T cells.

Synthetic TCR analog templates were added to each PCR reaction. Generated by immunoSEQ multiplex PCR, the TCRdb table keeps only in-frame clones and is missing some. The sample shows approximately 63,000 clones, over 75% of them seen only once. Time point meaning: pretreatment peripheral blood. Germline values: CDR1 SGHAT, CDR2 FQNNGV. V was pared by 2 bases and J by 6 bases, with 10 bases between. CDR3 size: 13 residues. This sequence originates from a man between 65 and 85 years old with urothelial cancer. The J gene is TRBJ1-2, the V gene TRBV11-2; D gene ambiguous. The sequences come from PBMCs, collected around atezolizumab (anti-PD-L1) treatment. CDR3 in DNA: TGTGCCAGCAGCTTAAATCCCGGGGATGGCTACACCTTC. Translating gives CASSLNPGDGYTF.